This T cell receptor (beta chain) derives from a study of blood T cell repertoires in COVID-19. Across the whole study: Donors in Cohort 3 who had recovered were those with two negative PCRs, healthcare professional clearance, or resolution of their symptoms.

V lost 9 bases to trimming and J lost 6 bases; unmatched junction nucleotides: 7. This CDR3 is built from 12 residues. Germline CDR1 is PRHDT and CDR2 is FYEKMQ (reference sequence). Profiled with immunoSEQ multiplex PCR; TCRdb holds only in-frame clones, not every one. The data hold roughly 190,000 clones, with 86% observed a single time. Cohort allocation depended upon clinical history that participants reported. The sample comprised PBMCs or T cells enriched from blood (not recorded which). The chain uses TRBV13 and TRBJ1-2; 7 positions agree with TRBD1. The clonotype comes from a woman between 35 and 50 years old in a cohort exposed to, infected with or recovered from COVID-19 (not recorded which). The CDR3 protein is CASRQGRNGYTF. CDR3 DNA sequence: TGTGCCAGTAGACAGGGAAGGAATGGCTACACCTTC.